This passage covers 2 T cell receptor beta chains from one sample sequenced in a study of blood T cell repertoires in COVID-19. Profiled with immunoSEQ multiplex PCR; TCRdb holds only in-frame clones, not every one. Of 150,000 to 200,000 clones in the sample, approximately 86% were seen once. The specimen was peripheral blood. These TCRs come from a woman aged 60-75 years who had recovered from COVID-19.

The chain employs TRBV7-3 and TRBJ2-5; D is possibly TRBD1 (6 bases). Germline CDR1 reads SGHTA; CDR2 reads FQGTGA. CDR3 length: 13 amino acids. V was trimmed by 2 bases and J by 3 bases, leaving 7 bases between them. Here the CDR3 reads CASSLSGEETQYF. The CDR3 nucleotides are TGTGCCAGCAGCTTATCAGGGGAAGAGACCCAGTACTTC.

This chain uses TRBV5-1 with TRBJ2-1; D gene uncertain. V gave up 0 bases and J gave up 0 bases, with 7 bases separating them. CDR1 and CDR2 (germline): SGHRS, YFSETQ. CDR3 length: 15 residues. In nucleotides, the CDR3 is TGCGCCAGCAGCTTGGAACGGAGCTCCTACAATGAGCAGTTCTTC. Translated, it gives CASSLERSSYNEQFF.